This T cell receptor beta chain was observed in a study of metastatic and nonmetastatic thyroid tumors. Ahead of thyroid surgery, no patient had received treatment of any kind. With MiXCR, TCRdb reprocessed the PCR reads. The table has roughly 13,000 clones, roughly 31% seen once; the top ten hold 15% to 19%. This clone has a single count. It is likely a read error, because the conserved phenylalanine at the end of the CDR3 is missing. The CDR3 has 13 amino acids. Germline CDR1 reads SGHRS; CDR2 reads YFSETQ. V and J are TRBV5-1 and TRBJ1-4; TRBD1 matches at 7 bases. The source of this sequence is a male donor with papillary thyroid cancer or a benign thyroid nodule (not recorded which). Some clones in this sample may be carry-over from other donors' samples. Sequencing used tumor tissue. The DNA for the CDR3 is TGCGCCACCAGCAGGGGGGGAGGTGAAAAACTGTTTTTG. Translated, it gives CATSRGGGEKLFL.